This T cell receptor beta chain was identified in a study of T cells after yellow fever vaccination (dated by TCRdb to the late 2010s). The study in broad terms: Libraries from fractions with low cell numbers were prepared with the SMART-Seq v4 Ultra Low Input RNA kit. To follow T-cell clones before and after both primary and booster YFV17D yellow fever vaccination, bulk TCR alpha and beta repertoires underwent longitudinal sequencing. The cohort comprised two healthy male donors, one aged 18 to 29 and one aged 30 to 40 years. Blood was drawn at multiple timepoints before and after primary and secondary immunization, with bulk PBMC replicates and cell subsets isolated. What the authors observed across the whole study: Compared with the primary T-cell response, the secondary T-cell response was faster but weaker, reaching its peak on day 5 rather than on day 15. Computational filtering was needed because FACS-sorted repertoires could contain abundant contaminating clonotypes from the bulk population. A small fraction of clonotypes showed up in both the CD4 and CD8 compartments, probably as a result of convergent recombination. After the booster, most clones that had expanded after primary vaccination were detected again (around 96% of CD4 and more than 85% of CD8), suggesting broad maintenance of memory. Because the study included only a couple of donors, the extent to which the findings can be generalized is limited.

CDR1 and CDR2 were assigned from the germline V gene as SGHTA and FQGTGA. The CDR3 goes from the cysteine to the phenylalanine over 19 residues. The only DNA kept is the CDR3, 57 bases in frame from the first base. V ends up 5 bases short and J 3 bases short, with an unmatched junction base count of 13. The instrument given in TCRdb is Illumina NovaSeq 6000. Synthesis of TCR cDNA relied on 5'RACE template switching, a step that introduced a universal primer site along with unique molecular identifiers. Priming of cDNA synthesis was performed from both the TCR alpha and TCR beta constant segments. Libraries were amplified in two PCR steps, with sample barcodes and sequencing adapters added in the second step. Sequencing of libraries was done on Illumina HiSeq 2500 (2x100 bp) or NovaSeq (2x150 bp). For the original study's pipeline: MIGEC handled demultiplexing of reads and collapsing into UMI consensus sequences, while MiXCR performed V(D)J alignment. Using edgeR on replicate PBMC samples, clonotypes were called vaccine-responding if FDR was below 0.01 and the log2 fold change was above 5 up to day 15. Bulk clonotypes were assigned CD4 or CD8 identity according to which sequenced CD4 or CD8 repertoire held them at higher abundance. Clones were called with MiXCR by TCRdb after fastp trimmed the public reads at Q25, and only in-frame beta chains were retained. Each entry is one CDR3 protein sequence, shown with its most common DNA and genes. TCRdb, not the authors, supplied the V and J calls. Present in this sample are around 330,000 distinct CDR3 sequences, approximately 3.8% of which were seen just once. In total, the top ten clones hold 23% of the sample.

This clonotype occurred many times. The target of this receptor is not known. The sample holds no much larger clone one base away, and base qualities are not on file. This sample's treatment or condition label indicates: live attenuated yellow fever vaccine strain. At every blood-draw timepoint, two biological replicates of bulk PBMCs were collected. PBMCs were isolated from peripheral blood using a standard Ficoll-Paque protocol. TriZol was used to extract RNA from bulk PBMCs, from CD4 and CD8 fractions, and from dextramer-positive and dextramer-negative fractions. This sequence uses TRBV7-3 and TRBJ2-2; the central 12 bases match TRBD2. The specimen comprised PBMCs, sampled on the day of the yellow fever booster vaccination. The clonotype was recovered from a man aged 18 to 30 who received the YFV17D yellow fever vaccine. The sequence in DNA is TGTGCCAGCAGCCCAAGAGTACTAGCGGGGGGCTGGGACACCGGGGAGCTGTTTTTT. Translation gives CASSPRVLAGGWDTGELFF.